Listed below are T cell receptor beta chains from one sample, sequenced in a study of glioma-infiltrating T cells after dendritic cell vaccination. Assay: immunoSEQ multiplex PCR; the TCRdb copy retains only in-frame clones and omits some. Altogether over 90,000 clones are present, over 80% being singletons, with the ten largest covering roughly 5.3%. The material was blood, obtained after dendritic cell vaccination. The receptors here all came from a human donor with glioblastoma. The CDR3 runs from the conserved cysteine through the conserved F or W. A D gene is named only where the DNA matches it firmly. The listing skips clone size in some rows; elsewhere it reads once, few, many or a size class.

d_call clone_size j_call v_call cdr3_aa cdr3_nt
TRBD1 - TRBJ1-2 TRBV4-2 CASSQGLATGDLDGYTF TGTGCCAGCAGCCAAGGGCTTGCGACAGGGGACTTGGATGGCTACACCTTC
- - TRBJ1-1 TRBV5-1 CASSLVGGGNTEAFF TGCGCCAGCAGCTTGGTGGGGGGAGGGAACACTGAAGCTTTCTTT
- once TRBJ2-7 TRBV27 CASSSPGGTHEQYF TGTGCCAGCAGTTCTCCCGGCGGGACCCACGAGCAGTACTTC
TRBD2 - TRBJ2-7 TRBV5-1 CASTEGGPWNEQYF TGCGCCAGCACGGAGGGAGGGCCATGGAACGAGCAGTACTTC
TRBD1 many TRBJ1-2 TRBV5-1 CASSSATGKAYGYTF TGCGCCAGCAGCTCGGCGACAGGGAAAGCATATGGCTACACCTTC
- - TRBJ1-6 TRBV5-1 CASSPLSSYNSPLHF TGCGCCAGCAGCCCCTTGAGCTCCTATAATTCACCCCTCCACTTT
TRBD1 - TRBJ2-1 TRBV19 CASSFTGGSYNEQFF TGTGCCAGTAGTTTCACAGGGGGCTCCTACAATGAGCAGTTCTTC
- - TRBJ1-1 TRBV5-4 CASSLAGDTEAFF TGTGCCAGCAGCTTGGCGGGGGACACTGAAGCTTTCTTT
- - TRBJ1-5 TRBV7-9 CASSLGQSNQPQHF TGTGCCAGCAGCCTAGGACAGAGCAATCAGCCCCAGCATTTT
TRBD2 once TRBJ2-7 TRBV11-2 CASSLGTSVIYEQYF TGTGCCAGCAGCTTAGGGACTAGCGTGATCTACGAGCAGTACTTC
TRBD1 - TRBJ1-1 TRBV6-5 CASRTGNTEAFF TGTGCCAGCCGGACAGGCAACACTGAAGCTTTCTTT
- once TRBJ1-1 TRBV5-1 CASSLRQGGNTEAFF TGCGCCAGCAGCTTGAGGCAGGGAGGAAACACTGAAGCTTTCTTT
- few TRBJ2-7 TRBV9 CASSPPGNHYEQYF TGTGCCAGCAGCCCCCCAGGAAACCACTACGAGCAGTACTTC
- - TRBJ1-2 TRBV28 CASSLGSSGYYGYTF TGTGCCAGCAGTTTGGGGAGTTCTGGCTACTATGGCTACACCTTC
- - TRBJ1-2 TRBV5-4 CASSLDGVGYTF TGTGCCAGCAGCTTGGACGGAGTTGGCTACACCTTC
- - TRBJ2-3 TRBV9 CASSVAPGTSSTDTQYF TGTGCCAGCAGCGTAGCTCCCGGGACTTCTAGCACAGATACGCAGTATTTT
- - TRBJ1-4 TRBV30 CAWSWTRATNEKLFF TGTGCCTGGAGTTGGACACGAGCAACTAATGAAAAACTGTTTTTT
- - TRBJ2-1 TRBV19 CASTLTGTLAGDEQFF TGTGCCAGTACCCTAACAGGGACGTTGGCAGGCGATGAGCAGTTCTTC
TRBD1 - TRBJ2-7 TRBV5-6 CASSFDRGLSYEQYF TGTGCCAGCAGCTTCGATAGGGGGCTGTCCTACGAGCAGTACTTC